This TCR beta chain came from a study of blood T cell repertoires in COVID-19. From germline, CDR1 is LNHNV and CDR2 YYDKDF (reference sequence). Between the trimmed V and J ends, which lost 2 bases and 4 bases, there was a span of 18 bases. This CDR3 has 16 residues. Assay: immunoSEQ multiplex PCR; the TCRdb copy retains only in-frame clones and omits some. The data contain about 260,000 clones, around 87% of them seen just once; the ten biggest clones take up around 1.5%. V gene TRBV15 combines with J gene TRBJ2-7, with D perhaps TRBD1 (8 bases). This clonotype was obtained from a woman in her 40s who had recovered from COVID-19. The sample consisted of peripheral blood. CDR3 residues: CATSRPGGQGLYEQYF. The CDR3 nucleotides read TGTGCCACCAGCAGACCGGGAGGACAGGGACTTTACGAGCAGTACTTC.